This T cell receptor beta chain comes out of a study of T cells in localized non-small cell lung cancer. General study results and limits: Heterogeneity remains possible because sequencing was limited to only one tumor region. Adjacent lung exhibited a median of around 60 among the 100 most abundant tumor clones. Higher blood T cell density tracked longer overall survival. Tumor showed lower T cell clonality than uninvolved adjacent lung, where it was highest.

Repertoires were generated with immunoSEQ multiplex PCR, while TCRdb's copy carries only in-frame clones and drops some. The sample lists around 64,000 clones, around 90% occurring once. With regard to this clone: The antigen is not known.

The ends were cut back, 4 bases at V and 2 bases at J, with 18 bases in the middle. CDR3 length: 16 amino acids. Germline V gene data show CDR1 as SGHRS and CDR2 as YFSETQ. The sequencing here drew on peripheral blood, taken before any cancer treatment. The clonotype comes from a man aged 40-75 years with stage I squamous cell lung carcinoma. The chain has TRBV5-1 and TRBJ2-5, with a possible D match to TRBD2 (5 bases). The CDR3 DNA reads TGCGCCAGCAGCCACGTGTGGAGTGAGCGGCAAGAGACCCAGTACTTC. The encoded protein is CASSHVWSERQETQYF. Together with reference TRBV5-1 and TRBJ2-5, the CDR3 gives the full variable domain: KAGVTQTPRYLIKTRGQQVTLSCSPISGHRSVSWYQQTPGQGLQFLFEYFSETQRNKGNFPGRFSGRQFSNSRSEMNVSTLELGDSALYLCASSHVWSERQETQYFGPGTRLLVL.